A selection of T cell receptor beta chains follows, all from one sample in a study of blood T cell repertoires in COVID-19. The assay was immunoSEQ multiplex PCR, and TCRdb's table has in-frame clones only and misses some. The sample lists some 65,000 clones, approximately 83% occurring once. The sample comprised peripheral blood. Receptors originate from a man aged 35 to 55 with COVID-19, enrolled during active disease. CDR3s include the opening cysteine and the closing phenylalanine or tryptophan. A D gene is named only where the DNA matches it firmly. Size values are once, few and many counts, or a class for expanded clones, and some rows have none.

TRBV11-3,.,TRBJ2-7,TRBD2,TGTGCCAGCAGCTTAAGCGGGGCGGCCTACGAGCAGTACTTC,CASSLSGAAYEQYF
TRBV5-1,.,TRBJ2-3,.,TGCGCCAGCAGCCCGGAGGGGGGGCCTTCAGATACGCAGTATTTT,CASSPEGGPSDTQYF
TRBV7-2,.,TRBJ2-5,TRBD2,TGTGCCAGCAGCATTAGCGGGGGGGCCCGGACCCAGTACTTC,CASSISGGARTQYF
TRBV6-6,.,TRBJ2-5,.,TGTGCCAGCAGTTACCCTGGCGGGACCCAGTACTTC,CASSYPGGTQYF
TRBV28,.,TRBJ2-7,.,TGTGCCAGCAGTTTAATCGGGATATCCTACGAGCAGTACTTC,CASSLIGISYEQYF
TRBV24-1,.,TRBJ2-1,TRBD2,TGTGCCACCAGCGCGGGGGGAGGCAATGAGCAGTTCTTC,CATSAGGGNEQFF
TRBV23-1,.,TRBJ2-2,.,TGCGCCAGCAGTCAAAGTCGGGGTGCGTCCCCAAAGTGTAGGGACACCGGGGAGCTGTTTTTT,CASSQSRGASPKCRDTGELFF
TRBV19,.,TRBJ2-7,TRBD2,TGTGCCAGTAGCCCCAGGGGCGCGGGGGGCCTCTACGAGCAGTACTTC,CASSPRGAGGLYEQYF
TRBV28,.,TRBJ2-3,.,TGTGCCAGCAGTTTCTCCGGGGGAGGTGATACGCAGTATTTT,CASSFSGGGDTQYF
TRBV7-2,.,TRBJ1-6,.,TGTGCCAGCAGCTTAAAAGAGAACCCTAGGTCACCCCTCCACTTT,CASSLKENPRSPLHF
TRBV5-1,few,TRBJ1-1,.,TGCGCCAGCAGCTTCACACAGAACACTGAAGCTTTCTTT,CASSFTQNTEAFF
TRBV6-2/TRBV6-3,.,TRBJ1-2,TRBD1,TGTGCCAGCAGTCCCTGGACAGGGAGTACGAGCTATGGCTACACCTTC,CASSPWTGSTSYGYTF
TRBV5-1,once,TRBJ1-2,TRBD1,TGCGCCAGCAGTCCCGGGACAGATACTATGGGGGGCTACACCTTC,CASSPGTDTMGGYTF
TRBV4-2,.,TRBJ1-2,.,TGTGCCAGCAGCCCAGAGAACCTGGGCGGCTACACCTTC,CASSPENLGGYTF
TRBV6-5,few,TRBJ2-2,TRBD2,TGTGCCAGCAGGGACGGCGGGGGGAACACCGGGGAGCTGTTTTTT,CASRDGGGNTGELFF
TRBV3-1/TRBV3-2,.,TRBJ1-2,TRBD1,TGTGCCAGCAGCCAAGGGTGGCAGGGGGACCGAAGGAGTGGCTACACCTTC,CASSQGWQGDRRSGYTF
TRBV18,.,TRBJ2-7,.,TGTGCCAGCTCACCAAAGGAGGGGTCCGAGCAGTACTTC,CASSPKEGSEQYF
TRBV9,.,TRBJ2-2,TRBD1,TGTGCCAGCAGCGTAGGACAGGGAGAGGCCGGGGAGCTGTTTTTT,CASSVGQGEAGELFF
TRBV28,.,TRBJ1-2,TRBD1,TGTGCCAGCAACCTCCCCCTACAGGGGAACTATGGCTACACCTTC,CASNLPLQGNYGYTF
TRBV7-9,.,TRBJ1-4,TRBD1,TGTGCCAGCAGCCAAGGACAGGGTAGGGAAAAACTGTTTTTT,CASSQGQGREKLFF
TRBV11-1,once,TRBJ1-2,TRBD1,TGTGCCAGCAGCCCAAGGGACAGGGGGAAGGCCTATGGCTACACCTTC,CASSPRDRGKAYGYTF
TRBV11-2,.,TRBJ1-1,.,TGTGCCAGCAGCGAGGGGGGGGGAACTGAAGCTTTCTTT,CASSEGGGTEAFF
TRBV19,.,TRBJ1-2,.,TGTGCCAGTGTGCCTGGACAGTCCAACTATGGCTACACCTTC,CASVPGQSNYGYTF
TRBV27,few,TRBJ1-6,.,TGTGCCAGCAGTTCCGGACAAGTAATCTCACCCCTCCACTTT,CASSSGQVISPLHF
TRBV6-5,.,TRBJ2-5,.,TGTGCCAGCAGTTACGGCAGAAACCAAGAGACCCAGTACTTC,CASSYGRNQETQYF
TRBV5-6,.,TRBJ2-2,.,TGTGCCAGCAGCGATACAGGGGGGGCGGACACCGGGGAGCTGTTTTTT,CASSDTGGADTGELFF
TRBV20-1,.,TRBJ2-7,.,TGCAGTGCTGCGGGCTACGAGCAGTACTTC,CSAAGYEQYF
TRBV7-8,.,TRBJ2-3,TRBD1,TGTGCCAGCAGCAAGGGGGCGGTACGCACAGATACGCAGTATTTT,CASSKGAVRTDTQYF
TRBV19,.,TRBJ2-7,TRBD1,TGTGCCAGTAGGGATGGGACAGGGGGTTCCTACGAGCAGTACTTC,CASRDGTGGSYEQYF
TRBV7-9,.,TRBJ1-1,.,TGTGCCAGCAGCTTAACTTCGAACACTGAAGCTTTCTTT,CASSLTSNTEAFF
TRBV11-2,.,TRBJ2-3,TRBD2,TGTGCCAGCAGCTCCCAACCGGGACTAGCGGGGGGAGATACGCAGTATTTT,CASSSQPGLAGGDTQYF
TRBV30,few,TRBJ2-7,.,TGTGCCTTGGACAAGCCCTACGAGCAGTACTTC,CALDKPYEQYF
TRBV6-5,.,TRBJ2-7,TRBD1,TGTGCCAGCAGTTACTCGAAGCAGGGGGCGTCCTACGAGCAGTACTTC,CASSYSKQGASYEQYF
TRBV6-5,.,TRBJ1-1,.,TGTGCCAGCATCCCCAACGGGAACACTGAAGCTTTCTTT,CASIPNGNTEAFF
TRBV14,.,TRBJ2-7,TRBD2,TGTGCCAGCAGCCAGAGACTAGCGGGGGCCTCCGGGTTCGAGCAGTACTTC,CASSQRLAGASGFEQYF
TRBV9,.,TRBJ2-2,.,TGTGCCAGCAGCGCGGGTGGCAGGGCACCTGGGGAGCTGTTTTTT,CASSAGGRAPGELFF
TRBV7-9,.,TRBJ1-4,TRBD1,TGTGCCAGCAGCTTAGTGGGGGACAGGGATGAAAAACTGTTTTTT,CASSLVGDRDEKLFF
TRBV9,.,TRBJ1-2,.,TGTGCCAGCAGCGTAGCTACCGATTCTAACTATGGCTACACCTTC,CASSVATDSNYGYTF
TRBV9,.,TRBJ1-4,TRBD1,TGTGCCAGCAGCGCGGGACAGAAGGTGAAAGAAAAACTGTTTTTT,CASSAGQKVKEKLFF
TRBV14,.,TRBJ1-2,TRBD1,TGTGCCAGCAGCCCGGACAGGTCCTATGGCTACACCTTC,CASSPDRSYGYTF
TRBV7-9,.,TRBJ1-3,.,TGTGCCAGCAGCTTAAGCCAGGGCTCTGGAAACACCATATATTTT,CASSLSQGSGNTIYF
TRBV10-1,.,TRBJ2-7,TRBD1,TGCGCCAGCAGTCGGGACAGGGGACTCATTCGCGAGCAGTACTTC,CASSRDRGLIREQYF
TRBV29-1,few,TRBJ1-6,.,TGCAGCGTTGGGGAGGGGTATAATTCACCCCTCCACTTT,CSVGEGYNSPLHF
TRBV4-1,.,TRBJ2-1,TRBD1,TGCGCCAGCAGCTCTTATGAGCAGGGGGCCCTCTATGAGCAGTTCTTC,CASSSYEQGALYEQFF
TRBV28,.,TRBJ2-4,.,TGTGCCAGCAGTAAACTAACCCAGGGCATAGCCAAAAACATTCAGTACTTC,CASSKLTQGIAKNIQYF
TRBV7-9,once,TRBJ1-6,.,TGTGCCAGCAGCTTACAGGGGTCGCATTCACCCCTCCACTTT,CASSLQGSHSPLHF
TRBV7-8,.,TRBJ1-2,.,TGTGCCAGCAGCTTAGCCGCTAGTGGCTATGGCTACACCTTC,CASSLAASGYGYTF